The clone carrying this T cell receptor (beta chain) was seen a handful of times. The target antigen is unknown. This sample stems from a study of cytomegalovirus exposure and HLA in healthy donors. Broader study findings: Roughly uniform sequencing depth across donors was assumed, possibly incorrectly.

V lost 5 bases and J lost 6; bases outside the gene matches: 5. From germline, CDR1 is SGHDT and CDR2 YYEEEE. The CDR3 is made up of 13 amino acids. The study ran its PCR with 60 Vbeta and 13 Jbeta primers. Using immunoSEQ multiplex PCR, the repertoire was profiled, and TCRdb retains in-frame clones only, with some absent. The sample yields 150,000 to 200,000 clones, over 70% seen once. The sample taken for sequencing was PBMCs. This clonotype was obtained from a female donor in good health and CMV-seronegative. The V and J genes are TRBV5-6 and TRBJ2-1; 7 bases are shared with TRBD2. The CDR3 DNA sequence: TGTGCCAGCAGGCCGGGACTAAGCAATGAGCAGTTCTTC. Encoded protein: CASRPGLSNEQFF.